There are many counts of the clone carrying this TCR beta chain. Its target is not known. Germline CDR1 reads SSHAT; CDR2 reads FNYEAQ (reference sequence). The CDR3 contains 16 residues. V lost 3 bases, J lost 8 bases, and 22 bases lay in between. Unique molecular identifiers had been added to the TCR beta cDNA libraries. A population of about 0.9 to 10 million T cells gave rise to 450,000 to 500,000 cDNA molecules. TCRdb processed the PCR reads anew with MiXCR; each CDR3 protein has one entry. Of roughly 170,000 distinct CDR3 sequences listed, 30% were seen once; the top ten hold over 1.2%. These data are taken from a study of post-analysis software for immune sequencing data. General study points: Patients had higher frequencies than controls of a handful of TRBV segments, including TRBV5-6, TRBV5-1 and TRBV20-1. Multiple sclerosis was associated with a significant reduction in normalized Chao1 diversity relative to controls. By F measure, samples from a shared preparation batch strongly co-clustered.

The rearrangement links TRBV7-7 to TRBJ1-2; weak D call: TRBD1 (5 bases). The receptor was isolated from a girl under 18 with multiple sclerosis. The sequenced material came from blood. The CDR3 DNA follows: TGTGCCAGCAGCTTTATTGGGGCGTGGTACTTCGGAGGCTACACCTTC. Amino acids: CASSFIGAWYFGGYTF.